This T cell receptor beta chain was identified during a study of cytomegalovirus exposure and HLA in healthy donors. The length of the CDR3 is 11 residues. The V end was cut by 6 bases, the J end by 8 bases, with 13 bases between. Germline CDR1 is SQVTM and CDR2 is ANQGSEA. Note on this clone: Its antigen is not known.

Findings of the study overall: In a later analysis, HLA-C alleles had the fewest associated TCRs, DRB1 alleles the most.

The study ran its PCR with 60 Vbeta and 13 Jbeta primers. Produced via immunoSEQ multiplex PCR; TCRdb's table is partial and in-frame only. The profile shows some 190,000 clones, about 82% of them singletons. The specimen was PBMCs. The chain links TRBV29-1 to TRBJ1-1; a possible D gene is TRBD1 (6 bases). The receptor's source is a man aged 18 to 29 in good health and CMV-seronegative. This chain's CDR3 is CSVKGGMEAFF. The CDR3 DNA reads TGCAGCGTCAAAGGGGGTATGGAAGCTTTCTTT.